This TCR beta chain was sequenced in a study of blood T cells in healthy people across ages. Study observations and caveats: Researchers report that TCR beta diversity correlated strongly with naive T cell percentage.

Regarding this clonotype: The antigen is not known.

V was pared by 4 bases and J by 1 base, with 14 bases between. The V gene's germline CDR1 is SGDLS and CDR2 YYNGEE. The CDR3 runs to 16 residues. Next came a second PCR, run for 7 to 11 cycles, which used a sample-barcoded 5' primer along with a J-beta primer mix. From the 5' RACE reads, TCRdb called clonotypes with MiXCR, one entry per CDR3 protein. The table has about 640,000 distinct CDR3 sequences, 58% seen once. This chain joins TRBV9 and TRBJ2-2, with D possibly being TRBD2 (5 bases). This receptor was obtained from a man aged 60 to 69 in good health. The sequenced sample consisted of blood. CDR3 nucleotides: TGTGCCAGCAGCCCTGCTAGCACCGTGAACACCGGGGAGCTGTTTTTT. Amino acids: CASSPASTVNTGELFF.